The 32 T cell receptor beta chains reported below all come from one sample, sequenced in a study of blood T cell repertoires in COVID-19. Data came from immunoSEQ multiplex PCR; TCRdb stores just in-frame clones and leaves some out. The table shows about 190,000 clones, with around 86% occurring only once. Sequenced: peripheral blood. All receptors come from a young woman with active or convalescent COVID-19.

The chain couples TRBV6-5 to TRBJ1-4; 8 nucleotides align to TRBD1. The germline V gene encodes CDR1 MNHEY and CDR2 SVGAGI. V gave up 4 bases and J gave up 10 bases; unmatched junction bases: 5. This CDR3 region has 13 residues. The CDR3 DNA reads TGTGCCAGCAGTTTGGGACAGGCGGCAAAACTGTTTTTT. Amino acids: CASSLGQAAKLFF.

V and J are TRBV11-2 and TRBJ1-2; TRBD1 aligns across 8 bases. Germline lookup yields CDR1 SGHAT and CDR2 FQNNGV. The CDR3 loop spans 14 amino acids. The V and J ends lost 5 bases and 5 bases, in that order; junction bases with no gene match: 7. The CDR3 nucleotides read TGTGCCAGCAGCCCTGCCAGGGGGCAATATGGCTACACCTTC. This codes for CASSPARGQYGYTF.

The V call is TRBV7-2, the J call TRBJ1-2; D perhaps matches TRBD1 (5 bases). The CDR3 is made up of 14 amino acids. From germline, CDR1 is SGHTA and CDR2 FQGNSA. V gave up 5 bases and J gave up 5 bases, with 15 bases separating them. The CDR3 region is CASSQTAASYGYTF. CDR3 DNA sequence: TGTGCCAGCAGCCAGACAGCCGCTTCATATGGCTACACCTTC.

The rearrangement joins TRBV9 to TRBJ1-6; 10 nucleotides match TRBD1. The CDR3 sequence is 15 residues long. Germline V gene data show CDR1 as SGDLS and CDR2 as YYNGEE. Unmatched junction bases numbered 3, after V lost 2 bases and J lost 7 bases. The CDR3: CASSVGQGDNSPLHF. In nucleotides, the CDR3 is TGTGCCAGCAGCGTCGGACAGGGGGACAATTCACCCCTCCACTTT.

V gene TRBV5-1 combines with J gene TRBJ2-2; tentatively, D is TRBD2 (7 bases). The CDR3 totals 16 residues. Germline lookup yields CDR1 SGHRS and CDR2 YFSETQ. V lost 4 bases to trimming and J lost 4 bases, with 17 bases between them. CDR3 loop: CASSIDRGAGTGELFF. DNA of the CDR3: TGCGCCAGCAGCATTGACCGGGGGGCAGGCACCGGGGAGCTGTTTTTT. Combining the CDR3 with reference TRBV5-1 and TRBJ2-2 gives the whole variable domain KAGVTQTPRYLIKTRGQQVTLSCSPISGHRSVSWYQQTPGQGLQFLFEYFSETQRNKGNFPGRFSGRQFSNSRSEMNVSTLELGDSALYLCASSIDRGAGTGELFFGEGSRLTVL.

The V and J genes are TRBV27 and TRBJ2-7; the match to TRBD2 covers 12 bases. The J segment lost 6 bases and the V segment lost 4 bases, leaving 4 bases of the junction unmatched. Germline V gene lookup returns CDR1 MNHEY and CDR2 SMNVEV (reference sequence). CDR3 length: 14 residues. The CDR3 loop reads CASSSGLAGIEQYF. The DNA of the CDR3 is TGTGCCAGCAGTTCGGGACTAGCGGGCATCGAGCAGTACTTC.

In its sample, this clone was seen a few times. The V and J genes are TRBV12-3 or TRBV12-4 and TRBJ1-2, with 9 positions matching TRBD1. The CDR3 consists of 13 residues. The trim removed 1 base at V and 7 bases at J, leaving 1 base unmatched. Here the CDR3 reads CASSLGTGVGYTF. The CDR3 bases are TGTGCCAGCAGTTTAGGGACAGGGGTTGGCTACACCTTC.

The chain uses TRBV3-1 (or the pseudogene TRBV3-2) and TRBJ1-3; the match to TRBD1 covers 7 bases. V lost 7 bases, J lost 3 bases, and 6 bases stayed unmatched. The CDR3 consists of 14 residues. Per germline, CDR1 LGHDT and CDR2 YNNKEL (reference sequence). The CDR3: CASTLGQYGNTIYF. The CDR3, as DNA: TGTGCCAGCACTTTGGGACAGTATGGAAACACCATATATTTT.

The chain has TRBV11-2 and TRBJ2-2; D possibly corresponds to TRBD2 (5 bases). CDR3 length: 15 residues. Germline loops: CDR1 SGHAT, CDR2 FQNNGV. V was pared by 2 bases and J by 4 bases, with 11 bases between. CDR3 in amino acids: CASSLRGNPTGELFF. CDR3 bases: TGTGCCAGCAGCTTAAGAGGGAATCCCACCGGGGAGCTGTTTTTT. The full variable domain, with the rest looked up from reference TRBV11-2 and TRBJ2-2, is EAGVAQSPRYKIIEKRQSVAFWCNPISGHATLYWYQQILGQGPKLLIQFQNNGVVDDSQLPKDRFSAERLKGVDSTLKIQPAKLEDSAVYLCASSLRGNPTGELFFGEGSRLTVL.

The V and J genes are TRBV2 and TRBJ2-7, with a weak D call TRBD1 (6 bases). CDR3 size: 15 residues. The ends were cut back, 5 bases at V and 3 bases at J, with 17 bases in the middle. CDR1 is SNHLY and CDR2 is FYNNEI in the germline V gene. This CDR3 is CASSLTRGESYEQYF. The CDR3 nucleotides read TGTGCCAGCAGTCTCACCAGGGGAGAGAGCTACGAGCAGTACTTC.

The V call is TRBV19, the J call TRBJ1-3; 7 bases align to TRBD1. The CDR3 is 16 amino acids. Germline lookup yields CDR1 LNHDA and CDR2 SQIVND (reference sequence). The V segment lost 4 bases and the J segment 6 bases; nucleotides outside the gene matches: 12. CDR3 sequence: CASSRQTGRVENTIYF. The CDR3 bases are TGTGCCAGTAGTAGACAGACAGGGCGGGTGGAAAACACCATATATTTT.

The J gene is TRBJ1-6, the V gene TRBV6-5; a possible D gene is TRBD1 (5 bases). CDR3 length: 16 residues. Trimming pared 2 bases from V and 6 bases from J, leaving 14 bases between. CDR1 MNHEY and CDR2 SVGAGI come from the germline V gene. CDR3 protein: CASSYKAGLGNSPLHF. Written as DNA, the CDR3 is TGTGCCAGCAGTTACAAGGCAGGGCTTGGTAATTCACCCCTCCACTTT.

This rearrangement joins TRBV6-6 to TRBJ1-6; 9 positions match TRBD1. With V trimmed by 4 bases and J by 7 bases, 5 bases remained unmatched. Germline CDR1 and CDR2: MNHNY and SVGAGI (reference sequence). The CDR3 is 15 amino acids. CDR3 sequence: CASSSRQGVNSPLHF. DNA of the CDR3: TGTGCCAGCAGTTCCCGACAGGGGGTAAATTCACCCCTCCACTTT.

The CDR3 region is CASSPGDRGSNQPQHF. For the CDR3, the DNA is TGTGCCAGCAGTCCAGGGGACAGGGGAAGCAATCAGCCCCAGCATTTT. The chain carries TRBV27 and TRBJ1-5, with 10 positions matching TRBD1. V shed 5 bases, J shed 1 base, and the junction held 5 bases outside the gene matches. This CDR3 spans 16 amino acids. The germline V gene encodes CDR1 MNHEY and CDR2 SMNVEV (reference sequence).

The rearrangement links TRBV13 to TRBJ1-2; no clear D gene. The germline gives CDR1 PRHDT, CDR2 FYEKMQ (reference sequence). This CDR3 spans 14 amino acids. Between the trimmed V and J ends, which lost 6 bases and 0 bases, there was a span of 11 bases. CDR3 DNA: TGTGCCAGCAGTTCTACCGCGACTAACTATGGCTACACCTTC. Its protein product is CASSSTATNYGYTF. The full variable domain, its missing parts supplied by reference TRBV13 and TRBJ1-2, is AAGVIQSPRHLIKEKRETATLKCYPIPRHDTVYWYQQGPGQDPQFLISFYEKMQSDKGSIPDRFSAQQFSDYHSELNMSSLELGDSALYFCASSSTATNYGYTFGSGTRLTVV.

This chain uses TRBV6-6 with TRBJ2-1, with D tentatively TRBD2 (5 bases). The germline CDR1 and CDR2 sequences are MNHNY and SVGAGI (reference sequence). CDR3 length equals 16 residues. V lost 0 bases and J lost 8, with 17 bases in between. This CDR3 is CASSYSSRGVIHEQFF. In DNA, the CDR3 is TGTGCCAGCAGTTACTCGAGTCGGGGTGTTATTCATGAGCAGTTCTTC.

The chain couples TRBV11-2 to TRBJ2-1, with D tentatively TRBD2 (6 bases). V gave up 5 bases and J gave up 6 bases, with 14 bases separating them. Germline CDR1 is SGHAT and CDR2 is FQNNGV. The CDR3 is made up of 14 amino acids. The CDR3 sequence is CASSRMTSFNEQFF. In nucleotides, the CDR3 is TGTGCCAGCAGCCGAATGACTAGTTTCAATGAGCAGTTCTTC.

This chain uses TRBV19 with TRBJ2-6, with D unresolved. Germline-derived CDR1 and CDR2 are LNHDA and SQIVND (reference sequence). V was clipped by 5 bases and J by 4 bases, with 9 bases between them. The CDR3 covers 14 residues. The DNA for the CDR3 is TGTGCCAGTAGTGACAAAGCAGGGGCCAACGTCCTGACTTTC. It codes for CASSDKAGANVLTF.

The rearrangement joins TRBV9 to TRBJ1-1; TRBD1 aligns across 8 bases. Trimming took 0 bases from V and 4 from J; bases not matched to a gene: 14. The CDR3 has 18 residues. The germline gives CDR1 SGDLS, CDR2 YYNGEE. CDR3 nucleotides: TGTGCCAGCAGCGTAGTCTCCAGGGGGCTTCGTGTTAGCACTGAAGCTTTCTTT. Its protein is CASSVVSRGLRVSTEAFF.

The rearrangement joins TRBV28 to TRBJ2-1, with 8 nucleotides matching TRBD1. Germline-derived CDR1 and CDR2 are MDHEN and SYDVKM. The CDR3 sequence is 15 residues long. The ends lost 4 bases at V and 0 bases at J; junction bases unmatched: 2. The CDR3 spells CASSYGTGSYNEQFF. Here the CDR3 DNA reads TGTGCCAGCAGTTATGGGACAGGCTCCTACAATGAGCAGTTCTTC.

The V and J genes are TRBV6-6 and TRBJ1-2; 9 bases map to TRBD1. The V segment lost 2 bases and the J segment 4 bases; nucleotides outside the gene matches: 8. CDR3 length: 16 residues. CDR1 is MNHNY, CDR2 SVGAGI, per germline (reference sequence). CDR3 DNA: TGTGCCAGCAGTTACAGGGGGGACAGGGAGGGCTATGGCTACACCTTC. It codes for CASSYRGDREGYGYTF.

The chain recombines TRBV29-1 with TRBJ1-5, with D tentatively TRBD1 (5 bases). Per the germline V gene, CDR1 is SQVTM and CDR2 is ANQGSEA. CDR3 length: 14 residues. The ends were cut back, 6 bases at V and 0 bases at J, with 12 bases in the middle. The CDR3 loop is CSVLDSLSNQPQHF. In DNA, the CDR3 is TGCAGCGTCCTCGACAGCCTTAGCAATCAGCCCCAGCATTTT.

The chain uses TRBV3-1 (or the pseudogene TRBV3-2) and TRBJ2-3, with 15 bases fitting TRBD2. Germline V gene lookup returns CDR1 LGHDT and CDR2 YNNKEL (reference sequence). J gave up 4 bases and V 4 bases, and 15 bases lay outside the gene matches. The CDR3 contains 20 residues. CDR3 DNA: TGTGCCAGCAGCCGGAATTCCGGACTAGCGGGGGGGCTTAGTGCAGATACGCAGTATTTT. Translated: CASSRNSGLAGGLSADTQYF.

This chain connects TRBV6-5 to TRBJ1-5; D gene unclear. Per the germline V gene, CDR1 is MNHEY and CDR2 is SVGAGI. The CDR3 has 12 amino acids. V dropped 7 bases and J dropped 10 bases, with 14 bases sitting between them. The CDR3 protein is CASKSGRIPQHF. CDR3 in DNA: TGTGCCAGCAAATCGGGAAGGATTCCCCAGCATTTT.

The V and J genes are TRBV7-9 and TRBJ1-1; D is undetermined. Deletions cut 3 bases from V and 7 bases from J, with 6 bases between. The CDR3 has 11 residues. The V gene's germline CDR1 is SEHNR and CDR2 FQNEAQ (reference sequence). As DNA, the CDR3 is TGTGCCAGCAGCTTGCGGGTTGAAGCTTTCTTT. Translated: CASSLRVEAFF.

The rearrangement links TRBV5-1 to TRBJ2-4; 7 bases line up with TRBD2. CDR3 length: 16 residues. The junction had 8 bases not matched to a gene; V was cut back by 3 bases and J by 2 bases. The germline gives CDR1 SGHRS, CDR2 YFSETQ. This chain's CDR3 is CASSYLAGETKNIQYF. CDR3 in DNA: TGCGCCAGCAGCTACCTGGCGGGGGAGACCAAAAACATTCAGTACTTC. Full variable domain (missing parts from reference TRBV5-1 and TRBJ2-4): KAGVTQTPRYLIKTRGQQVTLSCSPISGHRSVSWYQQTPGQGLQFLFEYFSETQRNKGNFPGRFSGRQFSNSRSEMNVSTLELGDSALYLCASSYLAGETKNIQYFGAGTRLSVL.

The V and J genes are TRBV5-4 and TRBJ2-7; 11 bases fit TRBD2. V was pared by 5 bases and J by 5 bases, with 6 bases of the junction left unmatched. CDR3 length equals 14 residues. Germline-derived CDR1 and CDR2 are SGHNT and YYREEE (reference sequence). The CDR3 coding sequence is TGTGCCAGCAGACCTAGCGGGGGGCCCCACGAGCAGTACTTC. Protein sequence: CASRPSGGPHEQYF.

This chain joins TRBV12-5 and TRBJ2-5, with 8 bases matching TRBD1. The CDR3 sequence is 15 residues long. The V and J ends lost 6 bases and 5 bases, in that order; junction bases with no gene match: 11. The germline CDR1 and CDR2 sequences are LGHNT and FRNRAP. DNA of the CDR3: TGTGCTAGTGGCACGGGACAGGCGAGAATGGAGACCCAGTACTTC. Protein product: CASGTGQARMETQYF.

The rearrangement links TRBV5-1 to TRBJ2-7; TRBD2 is a possible D gene (6 bases). The germline gives CDR1 SGHRS, CDR2 YFSETQ. The V and J ends lost 0 bases and 1 base respectively, with 20 bases between them. The CDR3 spans 18 residues. CDR3: CASSLVAVAAVGSYEQYF. In nucleotides, the CDR3 is TGCGCCAGCAGCTTGGTCGCGGTAGCGGCAGTCGGGTCCTACGAGCAGTACTTC.

This chain uses TRBV4-2 with TRBJ1-2; D possibly corresponds to TRBD1 (5 bases). The ends were cut back, 3 bases at V and 1 base at J, with 9 bases in the middle. The CDR3 covers 14 residues. Germline V gene data show CDR1 as LGHNA and CDR2 as YNFKEQ. The DNA of the CDR3 is TGTGCCAGCAGCCAGGCAGGGCTTAACTATGGCTACACCTTC. It specifies CASSQAGLNYGYTF.

This chain joins TRBV25-1 and TRBJ2-7; D is unresolved. Trimming removed 3 bases at V and 0 bases at J, with 9 bases between. This CDR3 is built from 14 residues. Germline CDR1 MGHDK, CDR2 SYGVNS. CDR3 DNA: TGTGCCAGCAGTGAGATTGACAACTCCTACGAGCAGTACTTC. Encoded protein: CASSEIDNSYEQYF.

The chain employs TRBV6-1 and TRBJ1-5; 7 positions agree with TRBD1. J lost 2 bases, V lost 0 bases, and 10 bases had no gene match. The CDR3 sequence is 18 residues long. From germline, CDR1 is MNHNS and CDR2 SASEGT. The CDR3 region is CASSEAGQVRGGNQPQHF. The CDR3 DNA reads TGTGCCAGCAGTGAAGCAGGACAGGTACGTGGGGGCAATCAGCCCCAGCATTTT.